This TCR beta chain was sequenced in a study of T cells in localized non-small cell lung cancer. As regards this clone: Its target is unknown.

Study observations and caveats: Sequence data derive from only one tumor region, so heterogeneity remains possible. Higher T cell density in the blood was associated with longer overall survival, whereas higher adjacent-lung clonality associated with shorter survival. Adjacent lung was found to contain a median approximately 60 of the top 100 tumor clones. Highest T cell clonality was seen in uninvolved adjacent lung, surpassing that measured in tumor.

TCRdb's table, derived via immunoSEQ multiplex PCR, lists solely in-frame clones and lacks some. Altogether approximately 72,000 clones are present, roughly 86% being singletons, with the ten largest covering roughly 13%. V dropped 2 bases and J dropped 3 bases, with 11 bases sitting between them. Germline assignment: CDR1 LNHDA and CDR2 SQIVND (reference sequence). CDR3 length: 14 residues. Sequenced here: peripheral blood, sampled before any cancer treatment. The chain links TRBV19 to TRBJ2-7, with D perhaps assigned TRBD1 or TRBD2 (5 bases each). The clonotype comes from a female donor at least 60 years old with stage I lung adenocarcinoma. The CDR3, as DNA: TGTGCCAGTAGTATACGCGCAGGGAGCTACGAGCAGTACTTC. Amino acids: CASSIRAGSYEQYF.